One T cell receptor (beta chain) is described in this entry. Its antigen remains unidentified. PCR was performed a second time for about 7 to 11 cycles using a sample-barcoded 5' primer and a J-beta primer mix. The template-switch adaptor was a 5' adaptor with 12 random nucleotides. It tagged each cDNA molecule. Each CDR3 protein gets one entry after TCRdb re-called the 5' RACE reads with MiXCR. This table has 920,000 or so distinct CDR3 sequences, less than 50% appearing once. The data were taken from a study of blood T cells in healthy people across ages. The germline gives CDR1 MNHEY, CDR2 SVGAGI. The CDR3 has 15 residues. Trimming stripped 7 bases from V and 2 bases from J, with 16 bases between. Study results and limitations: Percentage of naive T cells showed a strong correlation with TCR beta diversity. Getting older went along with TCR beta diversity per million T cells dropping roughly linearly.

The sequenced sample was blood. The sequence was obtained from a woman aged 55-69 years in good health. The rearrangement uses TRBV6-5 and TRBJ2-3, with a weak D call TRBD1 (7 bases). In DNA, the CDR3 is TGTGCCAGCACCGGGCGGGGACAGCACACAGATACGCAGTATTTT. The encoded protein is CASTGRGQHTDTQYF.